This TCR beta chain was profiled in a study of blood T cell repertoires in COVID-19. Study information: PBMCs, B-cell-depleted T cells, or T cells provided the cDNA or gDNA that made up the material.

Method: immunoSEQ multiplex PCR; TCRdb's copy keeps in-frame clones and lacks some. The data show approximately 110,000 clones, 75% to 90% seen once. The CDR3 extends over 12 amino acids. Trimming took off 5 bases at V and 7 bases at J, with 9 bases between the two ends. Germline V gene data show CDR1 as MNHEY and CDR2 as SMNVEV (reference sequence). This sequence was found in a woman of 80 years or more with COVID-19, enrolled during active disease. The sample consisted of peripheral blood. The chain joins TRBV27 to TRBJ2-1; the D gene is possibly TRBD2 (6 bases). The DNA of the CDR3 is TGTGCCAGCAGTACGGGACTGAATGAGCAGTTCTTC. It yields the protein CASSTGLNEQFF.